This T cell receptor beta chain was sequenced for a study of blood T cell repertoires in COVID-19. Study summary: The United States, Italy and Spain supplied acute and convalescent COVID-19 samples. From T cells, B-cell-depleted T cells, or PBMCs came the material, which was cDNA or gDNA.

Authors' methods: Reference gene primers were amplified, and this amplification served to estimate nucleated cell counts. Repertoires were generated with immunoSEQ multiplex PCR, while TCRdb's copy carries only in-frame clones and drops some. That table is the source of V, J and clone size, and D and trimming were worked out from the DNA. The repertoire holds approximately 150,000 clones, with roughly 86% as singletons. With 3 bases removed from V and 7 bases from J, the gap between germline ends came to 16 bases. The CDR3 has 15 amino acids. Germline CDR1 is MNHEY and CDR2 is SMNVEV (reference sequence).

The receptor was isolated from a woman aged 50 to 65 with acute or convalescent COVID-19. Material: peripheral blood. The chain links TRBV27 to TRBJ1-5; TRBD1 might be the D (6 bases). The CDR3 region is CASSLGQGTRQPQHF. The CDR3 DNA sequence: TGTGCCAGCAGTTTGGGCCAGGGGACAAGACAGCCCCAGCATTTT.